This is a list of T cell receptor beta chains from one sample in a study of PD-1 blockade in classical Hodgkin lymphoma. Clones were read by immunoSEQ multiplex PCR, and TCRdb kept only the in-frame ones, dropping some. Of fewer than 20,000 clones in the sample, approximately 88% are singletons; the top ten hold approximately 40%. The material sequenced was peripheral blood mononuclear cells (PBMCs), taken before the second cycle of nivolumab. Receptors originate from a human donor with classical Hodgkin lymphoma. Each CDR3 is given with its conserved first and last residue. D genes are given only for firm matches. Expanded clones get a size class; other rows say once, few or many, or leave the size out.

D: NA; V: TRBV6-1; J: TRBJ1-2; size: NA; CDR3: CASRTRQQGYGGYTF; DNA: TGTGCCAGCAGAACCCGTCAACAGGGTTATGGTGGCTACACCTTC
D: NA; V: TRBV19; J: TRBJ2-2; size: NA; CDR3: CASSIFTNTGELFF; DNA: TGTGCCAGTAGTATTTTTACGAACACCGGGGAGCTGTTTTTT
D: NA; V: TRBV19; J: TRBJ2-1; size: NA; CDR3: CASTRTEAYNEQFF; DNA: TGTGCCAGTACTAGGACAGAAGCCTACAATGAGCAGTTCTTC
D: TRBD1; V: TRBV13; J: TRBJ2-7; size: NA; CDR3: CASTIRDPGQGMYEQYF; DNA: TGTGCCAGCACCATCAGGGATCCGGGACAGGGGATGTACGAGCAGTACTTC
D: NA; V: TRBV11-2; J: TRBJ1-2; size: NA; CDR3: CASSAWEEPNYGYTF; DNA: TGTGCCAGCAGCGCGTGGGAGGAGCCTAACTATGGCTACACCTTC
D: NA; V: TRBV11-2; J: TRBJ2-4; size: NA; CDR3: CASSFANLGTKNIQYF; DNA: TGTGCCAGCAGCTTCGCTAATCTAGGGACCAAAAACATTCAGTACTTC
D: NA; V: TRBV7-9; J: TRBJ1-2; size: NA; CDR3: CASSLAIAQGGYTF; DNA: TGTGCCAGCAGCTTAGCCATTGCGCAGGGCGGCTACACCTTC
D: NA; V: TRBV9; J: TRBJ2-3; size: NA; CDR3: CASSVRRAPEADTQYF; DNA: TGTGCCAGCAGCGTAAGGCGGGCCCCCGAAGCAGATACGCAGTATTTT
D: TRBD1; V: TRBV6-1; J: TRBJ2-6; size: NA; CDR3: CASSARQGARGANVLTF; DNA: TGTGCCAGCAGTGCAAGACAGGGGGCAAGGGGGGCCAACGTCCTGACTTTC
D: NA; V: TRBV9; J: TRBJ1-1; size: few; CDR3: CASSEMGQNTEAFF; DNA: TGTGCCAGCAGCGAGATGGGACAGAACACTGAAGCTTTCTTT
D: TRBD1; V: TRBV4-1; J: TRBJ1-1; size: NA; CDR3: CASSRGQATNTEAFF; DNA: TGCGCCAGCAGCCGGGGACAGGCTACGAACACTGAAGCTTTCTTT
D: TRBD2; V: TRBV6-5; J: TRBJ2-3; size: NA; CDR3: CASRGGRGRTDTQYF; DNA: TGTGCCAGCAGGGGAGGGCGGGGACGCACAGATACGCAGTATTTT
D: NA; V: TRBV7-3; J: TRBJ1-6; size: NA; CDR3: CASSLALGGDSPLHF; DNA: TGTGCCAGCAGTTTAGCTCTTGGCGGGGATTCACCCCTCCACTTT
D: TRBD2; V: TRBV7-3; J: TRBJ2-1; size: NA; CDR3: CASSNPGLSDNEQFF; DNA: TGTGCCAGCAGCAACCCGGGACTAAGTGACAATGAGCAGTTCTTC
D: NA; V: TRBV19; J: TRBJ1-1; size: NA; CDR3: CASKWGGTTLEAFF; DNA: TGTGCCAGTAAGTGGGGGGGGACAACTCTCGAAGCTTTCTTT
D: NA; V: TRBV18; J: TRBJ1-1; size: NA; CDR3: CASSGGLNTEAFF; DNA: TGTGCCAGCTCCGGGGGCCTGAACACTGAAGCTTTCTTT
D: TRBD1; V: TRBV7-9; J: TRBJ2-2; size: once; CDR3: CASSPPGTVSSGELFF; DNA: TGTGCCAGCAGCCCCCCCGGGACAGTCTCTTCCGGGGAGCTGTTTTTT
D: NA; V: TRBV6-5; J: TRBJ1-3; size: NA; CDR3: CASSIERTAGNTIYF; DNA: TGTGCCAGCAGTATAGAGAGGACAGCAGGAAACACCATATATTTT
D: TRBD2; V: TRBV7-6; J: TRBJ2-2; size: NA; CDR3: CASSLVLAGEFGELFF; DNA: TGTGCCAGCAGCTTAGTTCTAGCGGGAGAGTTCGGGGAGCTGTTTTTT
D: TRBD2; V: TRBV11-2; J: TRBJ2-7; size: NA; CDR3: CASSLTSGGPYEQYF; DNA: TGTGCCAGCAGCTTGACTAGCGGGGGGCCCTACGAGCAGTACTTC
D: TRBD2; V: TRBV6-5; J: TRBJ2-7; size: NA; CDR3: CASTGLAGGYEQYF; DNA: TGTGCCAGCACCGGACTAGCGGGGGGATACGAGCAGTACTTC
D: TRBD1; V: TRBV28; J: TRBJ2-5; size: NA; CDR3: CASSLFTGTGSETQYF; DNA: TGTGCCAGCAGTTTATTCACCGGGACAGGGTCAGAGACCCAGTACTTC